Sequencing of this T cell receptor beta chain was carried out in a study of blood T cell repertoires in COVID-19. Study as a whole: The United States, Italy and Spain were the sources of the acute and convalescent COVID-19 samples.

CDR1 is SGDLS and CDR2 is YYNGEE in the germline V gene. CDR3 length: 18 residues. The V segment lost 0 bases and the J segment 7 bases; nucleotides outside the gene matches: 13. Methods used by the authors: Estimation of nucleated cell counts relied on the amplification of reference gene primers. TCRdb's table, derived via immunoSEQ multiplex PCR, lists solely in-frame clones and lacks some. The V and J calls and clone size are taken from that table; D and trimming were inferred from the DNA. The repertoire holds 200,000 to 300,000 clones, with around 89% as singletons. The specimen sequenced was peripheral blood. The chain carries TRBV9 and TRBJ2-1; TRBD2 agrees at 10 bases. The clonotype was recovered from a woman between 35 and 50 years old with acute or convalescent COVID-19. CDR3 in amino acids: CASSVDPGGAGGFNEQFF. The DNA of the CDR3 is TGTGCCAGCAGCGTAGACCCCGGTGGAGCGGGGGGGTTTAATGAGCAGTTCTTC.